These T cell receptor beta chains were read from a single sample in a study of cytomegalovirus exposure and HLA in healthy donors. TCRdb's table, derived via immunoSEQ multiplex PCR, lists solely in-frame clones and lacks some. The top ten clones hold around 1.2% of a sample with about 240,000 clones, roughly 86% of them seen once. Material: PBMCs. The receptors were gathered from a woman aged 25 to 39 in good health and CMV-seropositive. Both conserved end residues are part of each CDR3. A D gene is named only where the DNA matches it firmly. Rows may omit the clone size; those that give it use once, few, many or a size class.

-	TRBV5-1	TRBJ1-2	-	CASSFQGNYGYTF	TGCGCCAGCAGCTTCCAGGGGAACTATGGCTACACCTTC
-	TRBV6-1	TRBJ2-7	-	CASVHLTGIPYEQYF	TGTGCCAGCGTGCACCTAACAGGGATTCCCTACGAGCAGTACTTC
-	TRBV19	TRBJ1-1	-	CASSGRLFMNTEAFF	TGTGCCAGTAGTGGCAGACTATTCATGAACACTGAAGCTTTCTTT
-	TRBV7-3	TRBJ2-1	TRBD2	CASSPGGSGSYNEQFF	TGTGCCAGCAGCCCTGGCGGGAGTGGGTCCTACAATGAGCAGTTCTTC
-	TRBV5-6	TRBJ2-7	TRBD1	CASSPDRVYTYEQYF	TGTGCCAGCAGCCCCGACAGGGTTTACACCTACGAGCAGTACTTC
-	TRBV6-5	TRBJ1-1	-	CASSSEWNTEAFF	TGTGCCAGCAGTTCTGAGTGGAACACTGAAGCTTTCTTT
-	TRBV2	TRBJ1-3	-	CASRPEMSSGNTIYF	TGTGCCAGCAGGCCGGAGATGAGCTCTGGAAACACCATATATTTT
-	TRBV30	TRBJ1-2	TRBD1	CAWETGDLGYGYTF	TGTGCCTGGGAAACAGGGGATCTAGGCTATGGCTACACCTTC
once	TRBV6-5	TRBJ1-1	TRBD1	CASSLTGVDLTEAFF	TGTGCCAGCAGTCTTACAGGGGTCGATCTCACTGAAGCTTTCTTT
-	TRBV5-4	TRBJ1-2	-	CASSWGEGLRSYGYTF	TGTGCCAGCAGCTGGGGCGAGGGACTTAGGAGCTATGGCTACACCTTC
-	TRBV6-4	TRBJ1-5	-	CASSVRENQPQHF	TGTGCCAGCAGTGTCAGGGAAAATCAGCCCCAGCATTTT
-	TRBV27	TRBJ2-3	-	CASSSKSTLYTDTQYF	TGTGCCAGCAGTTCTAAGTCCACACTATACACAGATACGCAGTATTTT
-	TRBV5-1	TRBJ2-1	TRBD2	CASSSGLAGPRVNEQFF	TGCGCCAGCAGCTCGGGACTAGCGGGGCCCCGGGTCAATGAGCAGTTCTTC
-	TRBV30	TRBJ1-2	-	CAFTANYGYTF	TGTGCCTTTACAGCTAACTATGGCTACACCTTC
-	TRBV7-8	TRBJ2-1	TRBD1	CASSLDRGNEQFF	TGTGCCAGCAGCTTGGACAGGGGTAATGAGCAGTTCTTC
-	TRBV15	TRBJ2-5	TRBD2	CATSRALAAQETQYF	TGTGCCACCAGCAGAGCCCTAGCGGCCCAAGAGACCCAGTACTTC
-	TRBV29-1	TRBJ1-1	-	CSVEVGSSNTEAFF	TGCAGCGTTGAAGTTGGCTCCTCGAACACTGAAGCTTTCTTT
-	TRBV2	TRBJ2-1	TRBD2	CASRVGLAEYNEQFF	TGTGCCAGCAGAGTTGGACTAGCGGAATACAATGAGCAGTTCTTC
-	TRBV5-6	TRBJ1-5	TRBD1	CASSPGTGGSTQPQHF	TGTGCCAGCAGCCCCGGGACAGGGGGTTCGACCCAGCCCCAGCATTTT
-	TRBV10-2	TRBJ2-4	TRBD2	CASSVSLLAAGGNIQYF	TGCGCCAGCAGTGTTTCTTTACTAGCGGCGGGAGGAAACATTCAGTACTTC
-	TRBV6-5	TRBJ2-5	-	CASSLTAGYQETQYF	TGTGCCAGCAGTCTTACTGCGGGGTACCAAGAGACCCAGTACTTC
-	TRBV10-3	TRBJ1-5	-	CAISDGGSGNQPQHF	TGTGCCATCAGTGACGGGGGAAGTGGCAATCAGCCCCAGCATTTT
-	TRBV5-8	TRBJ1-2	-	CASSIRDTANGYTF	TGTGCCAGCAGCATCAGGGACACGGCGAATGGCTACACCTTC
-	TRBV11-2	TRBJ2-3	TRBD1	CASSSQGASTDTQYF	TGTGCCAGCAGCTCTCAGGGGGCGAGCACAGATACGCAGTATTTT
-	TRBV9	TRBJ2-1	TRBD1	CASSVRGDRVSEEEQFF	TGTGCCAGCAGCGTTCGAGGGGACAGGGTAAGTGAGGAGGAGCAGTTCTTC
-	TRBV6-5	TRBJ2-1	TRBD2	CASSRLANSYNEQFF	TGTGCCAGCAGCCGACTAGCAAACTCCTACAATGAGCAGTTCTTC
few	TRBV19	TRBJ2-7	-	CASSSQTLYEQYF	TGTGCCAGTAGTTCGCAGACACTCTACGAGCAGTACTTC
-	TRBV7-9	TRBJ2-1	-	CASSFPFGTYNEQFF	TGTGCCAGCAGCTTCCCTTTCGGGACCTACAATGAGCAGTTCTTC
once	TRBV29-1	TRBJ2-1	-	CSVEASLDSYNEQFF	TGCAGCGTTGAAGCCAGCCTAGACTCCTACAATGAGCAGTTCTTC
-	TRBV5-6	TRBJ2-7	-	CASSHSGDEQYF	TGTGCCAGCAGCCACTCAGGGGACGAGCAGTATTTC
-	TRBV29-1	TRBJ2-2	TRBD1	CSPWTGGIERCYTGELFF	TGCAGCCCATGGACAGGGGGAATCGAACGTTGTTACACCGGGGAGCTGTTTTTT
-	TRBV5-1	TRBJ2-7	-	CASSLAVGGSYEQYF	TGCGCCAGCAGCTTGGCAGTCGGGGGTTCCTACGAGCAGTACTTC
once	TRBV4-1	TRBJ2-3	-	CASSLRIYSEGTDTQYF	TGCGCCAGCAGCCTCCGAATCTATTCCGAGGGTACAGATACGCAGTATTTT
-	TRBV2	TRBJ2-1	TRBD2	CASKGRWGLGRNEQFF	TGTGCCAGCAAGGGAAGATGGGGACTAGGGAGAAATGAGCAGTTCTTC
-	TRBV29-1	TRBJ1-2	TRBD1	CSVGQGFYGYTF	TGCAGCGTTGGACAGGGCTTCTATGGCTACACCTTC
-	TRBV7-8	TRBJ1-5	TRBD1	CASSRGGGGQPQHF	TGTGCCAGCAGCAGAGGAGGGGGCGGACAGCCCCAGCATTTT
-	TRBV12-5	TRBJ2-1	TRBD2	CASGLVLAGGYNEQFF	TGTGCTAGTGGTTTGGTACTAGCGGGAGGGTACAATGAGCAGTTCTTC
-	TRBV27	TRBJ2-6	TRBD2	CASSHRTSGFSGANVLTF	TGTGCCAGCAGCCATCGGACTAGCGGGTTCTCTGGGGCCAACGTCCTGACTTTC
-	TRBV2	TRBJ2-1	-	CASSEESGTYNEQFF	TGTGCCAGCAGTGAAGAAAGCGGAACCTACAATGAGCAGTTCTTC
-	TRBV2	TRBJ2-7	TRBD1	CASSPGQGKFYEQYF	TGTGCCAGCTCTCCAGGACAGGGGAAGTTCTACGAGCAGTACTTC
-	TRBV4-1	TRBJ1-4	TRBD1	CASSQEGTEAVMFF	TGCGCCAGCAGCCAAGAAGGGACAGAGGCAGTCATGTTTTTT
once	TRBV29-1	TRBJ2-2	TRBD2	CSVPGTSGYTGELFF	TGCAGCGTTCCGGGCACTAGCGGTTACACCGGGGAGCTGTTTTTT
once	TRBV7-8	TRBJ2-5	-	CASNLQRRGTQYF	TGTGCCAGCAACCTTCAACGCCGGGGGACCCAGTACTTC
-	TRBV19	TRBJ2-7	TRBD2	CASSTRLASYEQYF	TGTGCCAGTAGTACCAGACTAGCGAGCTACGAGCAGTACTTC
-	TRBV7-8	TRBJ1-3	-	CASSLGQTHSGNTIYF	TGTGCCAGCAGCTTAGGCCAGACACACTCTGGAAACACCATATATTTT
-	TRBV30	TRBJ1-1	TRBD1	CAWSVRDRNTEAFF	TGTGCCTGGAGTGTACGGGACAGGAACACTGAAGCTTTCTTT
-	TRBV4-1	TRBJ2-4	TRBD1	CASSRMGQGYDIQYF	TGCGCCAGCAGCCGGATGGGACAGGGATACGACATTCAGTACTTC
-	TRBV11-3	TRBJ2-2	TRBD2	CASSLAGGVNTGELFF	TGTGCCAGCAGCTTAGCGGGGGGGGTGAACACCGGGGAGCTGTTTTTT
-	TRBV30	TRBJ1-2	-	CAWSVRGGGYTF	TGTGCCTGGAGTGTACGCGGAGGGGGCTACACCTTC
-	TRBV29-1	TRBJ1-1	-	CSVANRALNTEAFF	TGCAGCGTGGCGAACAGGGCCCTGAACACTGAAGCTTTCTTT
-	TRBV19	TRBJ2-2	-	CASSWGQNTGELFF	TGTGCCAGTAGCTGGGGCCAGAACACCGGGGAGCTGTTTTTT
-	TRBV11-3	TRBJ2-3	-	CASSLPLTSTDTQYF	TGTGCCAGCAGCTTACCCTTGACTAGCACAGATACGCAGTATTTT
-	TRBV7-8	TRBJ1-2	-	CASSLGEGERGYTF	TGTGCCAGCAGCTTAGGGGAGGGGGAAAGAGGCTACACCTTC
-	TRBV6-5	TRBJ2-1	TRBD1	CASSDTGAPYNEQFF	TGTGCCAGCAGCGATACAGGGGCCCCATACAATGAGCAGTTCTTC
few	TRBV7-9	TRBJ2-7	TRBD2	CASSLPTSGAYEQYF	TGTGCCAGCAGCTTACCCACTAGCGGAGCTTACGAGCAGTACTTC
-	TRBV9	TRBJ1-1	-	CASSGGSGGTEAFF	TGTGCCAGCAGCGGGGGGTCGGGGGGCACTGAAGCTTTCTTT
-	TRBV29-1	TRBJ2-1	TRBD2	CSVKTSGGDNEQFF	TGCAGCGTTAAAACTAGTGGGGGGGACAATGAGCAGTTCTTC